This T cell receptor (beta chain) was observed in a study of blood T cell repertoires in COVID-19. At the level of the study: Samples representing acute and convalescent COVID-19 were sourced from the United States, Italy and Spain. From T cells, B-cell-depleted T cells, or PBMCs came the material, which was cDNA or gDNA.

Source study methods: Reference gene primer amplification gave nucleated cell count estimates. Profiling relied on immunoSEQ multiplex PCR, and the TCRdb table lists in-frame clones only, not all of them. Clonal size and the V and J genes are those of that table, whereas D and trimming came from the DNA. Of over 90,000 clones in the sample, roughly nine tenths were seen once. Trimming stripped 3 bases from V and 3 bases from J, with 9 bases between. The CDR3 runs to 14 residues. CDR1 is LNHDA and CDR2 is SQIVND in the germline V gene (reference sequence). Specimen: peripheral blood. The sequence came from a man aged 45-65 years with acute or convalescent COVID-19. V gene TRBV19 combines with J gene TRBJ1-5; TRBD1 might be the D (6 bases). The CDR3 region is CASSMRGYNQPQHF. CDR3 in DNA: TGTGCCAGTAGTATGAGGGGGTACAATCAGCCCCAGCATTTT.